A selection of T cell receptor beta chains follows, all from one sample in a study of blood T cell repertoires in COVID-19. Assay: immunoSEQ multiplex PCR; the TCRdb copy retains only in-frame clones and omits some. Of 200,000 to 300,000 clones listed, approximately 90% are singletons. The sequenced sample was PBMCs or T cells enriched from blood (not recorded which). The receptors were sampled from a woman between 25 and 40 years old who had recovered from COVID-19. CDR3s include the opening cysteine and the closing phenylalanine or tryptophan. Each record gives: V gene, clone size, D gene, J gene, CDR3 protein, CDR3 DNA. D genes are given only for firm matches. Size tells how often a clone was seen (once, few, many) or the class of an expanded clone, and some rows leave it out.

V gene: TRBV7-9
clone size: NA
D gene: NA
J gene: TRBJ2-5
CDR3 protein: CASSLGGGRVQETQYF
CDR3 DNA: TGTGCCAGCAGCTTAGGGGGGGGCAGGGTCCAAGAGACCCAGTACTTC

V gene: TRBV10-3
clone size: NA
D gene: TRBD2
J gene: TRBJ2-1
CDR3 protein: CAISGSSGRAYEQFF
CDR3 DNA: TGTGCCATCAGTGGGTCGAGCGGGAGGGCCTATGAGCAGTTCTTC

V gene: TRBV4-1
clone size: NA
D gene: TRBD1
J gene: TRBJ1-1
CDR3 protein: CASSHLRGTGGVRTEAFF
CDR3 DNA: TGCGCCAGCAGCCACCTGAGGGGGACAGGGGGGGTGAGGACTGAAGCTTTCTTT

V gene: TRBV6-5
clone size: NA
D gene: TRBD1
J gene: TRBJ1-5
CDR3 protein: CASGRQGSNQPQHF
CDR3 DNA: TGTGCCAGCGGCAGACAGGGAAGCAATCAGCCCCAGCATTTT

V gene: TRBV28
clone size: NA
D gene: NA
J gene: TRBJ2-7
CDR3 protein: CASSLLAVALYEQYF
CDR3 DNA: TGTGCCAGCAGTTTATTAGCGGTCGCCCTCTACGAGCAGTACTTC

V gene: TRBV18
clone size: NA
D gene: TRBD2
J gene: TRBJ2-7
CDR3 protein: CASSSTSESYEQYF
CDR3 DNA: TGTGCCAGCTCATCCACTAGCGAATCCTACGAGCAGTACTTC

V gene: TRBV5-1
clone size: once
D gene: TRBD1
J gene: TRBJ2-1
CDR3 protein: CASSMYSGTGVYNEQFF
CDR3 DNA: TGCGCCAGCAGCATGTATTCCGGGACAGGGGTTTACAATGAGCAGTTCTTC

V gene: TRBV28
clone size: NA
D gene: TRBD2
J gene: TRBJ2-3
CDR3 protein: CASTRQPGLAGGGATDTQYF
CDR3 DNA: TGTGCCAGCACCCGCCAGCCGGGACTAGCGGGAGGGGGGGCCACAGATACGCAGTATTTT

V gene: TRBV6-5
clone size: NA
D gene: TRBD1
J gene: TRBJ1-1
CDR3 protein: CASTLQGVNTEAFF
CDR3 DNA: TGTGCCAGCACCCTCCAGGGGGTGAACACTGAAGCTTTCTTT

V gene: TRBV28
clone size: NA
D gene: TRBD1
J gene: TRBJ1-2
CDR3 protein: CASSFRSGQASGYTF
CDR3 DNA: TGTGCCAGCAGTTTTAGGTCGGGACAGGCTTCTGGCTACACCTTC

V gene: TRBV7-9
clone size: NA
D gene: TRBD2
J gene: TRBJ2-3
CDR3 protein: CASSLEARTSGRRDTQYF
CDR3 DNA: TGTGCCAGCAGCTTAGAGGCTCGGACTAGCGGGAGGCGAGATACGCAGTATTTT

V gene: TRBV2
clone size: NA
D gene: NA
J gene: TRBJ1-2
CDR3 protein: CASSGQLEYGYTF
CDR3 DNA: TGTGCCAGCAGTGGACAGCTCGAGTATGGCTACACCTTC

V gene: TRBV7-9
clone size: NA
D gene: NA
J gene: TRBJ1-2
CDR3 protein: CASSLVRSTGWSNGYTF
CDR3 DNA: TGTGCCAGCAGCTTAGTACGTTCTACAGGGTGGTCGAATGGCTACACCTTC

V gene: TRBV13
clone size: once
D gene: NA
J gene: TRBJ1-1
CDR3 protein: CASSLKGRTEAFF
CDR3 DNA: TGTGCCAGCAGCTTAAAGGGGCGCACTGAAGCTTTCTTT

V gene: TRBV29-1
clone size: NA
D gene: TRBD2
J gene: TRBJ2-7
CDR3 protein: CSVGAMGGTYEQYF
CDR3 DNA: TGCAGCGTTGGGGCCATGGGGGGGACCTACGAGCAGTACTTC

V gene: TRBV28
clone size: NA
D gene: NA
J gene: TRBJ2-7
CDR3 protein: CASIKTGRTEQYF
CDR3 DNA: TGTGCCAGCATAAAGACAGGACGAACGGAGCAGTACTTC

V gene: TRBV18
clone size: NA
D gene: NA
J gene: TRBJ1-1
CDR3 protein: CASSPSQGTQTEAFF
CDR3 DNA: TGTGCCAGCTCACCAAGTCAGGGGACGCAAACTGAAGCTTTCTTT

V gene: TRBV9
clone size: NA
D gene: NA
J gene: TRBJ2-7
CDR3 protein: CASSAFGQPLDF
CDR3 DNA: TGTGCCAGCAGCGCCTTCGGACAGCCTTTGGACTTC

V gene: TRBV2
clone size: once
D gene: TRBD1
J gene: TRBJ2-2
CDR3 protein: CASRTRTGNSGELFF
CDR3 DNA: TGTGCCAGCAGAACGAGGACAGGCAACTCCGGGGAGCTGTTTTTT

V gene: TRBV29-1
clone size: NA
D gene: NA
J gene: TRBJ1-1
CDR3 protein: CSVFQNTEAFF
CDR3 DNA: TGCAGCGTTTTTCAGAACACTGAAGCTTTCTTT

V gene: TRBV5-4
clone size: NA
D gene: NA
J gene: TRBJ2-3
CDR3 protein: CASSVASSRTDTQYF
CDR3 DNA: TGTGCCAGCAGTGTAGCTAGCAGTCGCACAGATACGCAGTATTTT

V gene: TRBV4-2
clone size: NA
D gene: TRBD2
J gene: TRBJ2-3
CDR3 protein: CASSQEGLAGITDTQYF
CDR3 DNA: TGTGCCAGCAGCCAAGAAGGGCTAGCGGGAATAACAGATACGCAGTATTTT

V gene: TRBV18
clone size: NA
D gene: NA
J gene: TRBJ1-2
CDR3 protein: CASSPSGGYGYTF
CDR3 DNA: TGTGCCAGCTCACCCTCGGGTGGCTATGGCTACACCTTC